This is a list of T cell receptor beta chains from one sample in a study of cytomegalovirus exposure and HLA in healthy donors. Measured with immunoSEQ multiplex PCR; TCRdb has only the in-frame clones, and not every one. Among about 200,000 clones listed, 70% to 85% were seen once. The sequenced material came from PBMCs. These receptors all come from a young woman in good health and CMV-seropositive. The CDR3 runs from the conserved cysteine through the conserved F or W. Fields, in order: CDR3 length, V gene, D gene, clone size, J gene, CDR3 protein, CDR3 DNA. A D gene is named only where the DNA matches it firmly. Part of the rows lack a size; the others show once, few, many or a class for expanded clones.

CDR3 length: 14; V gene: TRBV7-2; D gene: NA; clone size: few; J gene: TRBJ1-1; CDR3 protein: CASSPLSTPTEAFF; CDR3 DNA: TGTGCCAGCAGCCCGCTGTCAACTCCGACTGAAGCTTTCTTT
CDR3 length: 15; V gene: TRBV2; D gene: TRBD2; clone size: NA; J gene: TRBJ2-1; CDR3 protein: CASVYAGLAGGKQFF; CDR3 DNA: TGTGCCAGCGTCTATGCGGGACTAGCGGGAGGAAAGCAGTTCTTC
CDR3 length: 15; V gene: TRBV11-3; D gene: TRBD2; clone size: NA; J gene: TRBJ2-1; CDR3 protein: CASSLSSGTSSNRFF; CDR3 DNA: TGTGCCAGCAGCTTATCTTCCGGGACTAGCTCTAATCGGTTCTTC
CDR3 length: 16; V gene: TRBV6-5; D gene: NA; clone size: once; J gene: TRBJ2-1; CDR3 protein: CASSYYSYVRGNEQFF; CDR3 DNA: TGTGCCAGCAGTTACTACTCGTACGTCAGGGGAAATGAGCAGTTCTTC
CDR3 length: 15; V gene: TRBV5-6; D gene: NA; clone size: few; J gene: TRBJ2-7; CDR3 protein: CASSWLGTGLDEQYF; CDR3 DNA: TGTGCCAGCAGCTGGTTAGGAACAGGGCTCGACGAGCAGTACTTC
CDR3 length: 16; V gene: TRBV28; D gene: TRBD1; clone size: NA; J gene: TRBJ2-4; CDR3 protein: CASSPGQGKGKNIQYF; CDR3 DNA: TGTGCCAGCAGTCCGGGACAGGGTAAGGGGAAAAACATTCAGTACTTC
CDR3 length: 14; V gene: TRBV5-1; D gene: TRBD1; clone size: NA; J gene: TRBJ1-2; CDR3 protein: CASSPDRVSYGYTF; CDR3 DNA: TGCGCCAGCAGCCCGGACAGGGTCTCTTATGGCTACACCTTC
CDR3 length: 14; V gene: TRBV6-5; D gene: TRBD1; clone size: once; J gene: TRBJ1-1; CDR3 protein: CASSKGQVAGTAFF; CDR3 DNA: TGTGCCAGCAGTAAGGGACAGGTCGCTGGTACGGCTTTCTTT
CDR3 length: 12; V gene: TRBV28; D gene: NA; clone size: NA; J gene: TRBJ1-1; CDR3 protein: CASRLLEGEAFF; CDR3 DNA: TGTGCCAGCAGATTACTAGAGGGTGAAGCTTTCTTT
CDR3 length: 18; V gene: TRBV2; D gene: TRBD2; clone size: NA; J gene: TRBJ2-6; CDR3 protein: CASGTSGRPYSGANVLTF; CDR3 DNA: TGTGCCAGCGGGACTAGCGGGAGACCCTACTCTGGGGCCAACGTCCTGACTTTC
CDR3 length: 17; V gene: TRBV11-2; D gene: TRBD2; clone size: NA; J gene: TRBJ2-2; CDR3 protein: CASRLGISAGVAGELFF; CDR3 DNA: TGTGCCAGCAGGCTAGGAATTTCGGCGGGAGTGGCCGGGGAGCTGTTTTTT
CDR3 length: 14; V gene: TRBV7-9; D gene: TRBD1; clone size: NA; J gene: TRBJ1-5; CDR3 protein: CASSPSTGDGPQHF; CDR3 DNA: TGTGCCAGCAGCCCGTCGACAGGGGACGGACCCCAGCATTTT
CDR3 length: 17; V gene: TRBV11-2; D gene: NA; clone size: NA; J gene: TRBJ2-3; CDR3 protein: CASSSRRDSTSTDTQYF; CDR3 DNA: TGTGCCAGCAGCTCGCGCAGGGATTCTACTAGCACAGATACGCAGTATTTT
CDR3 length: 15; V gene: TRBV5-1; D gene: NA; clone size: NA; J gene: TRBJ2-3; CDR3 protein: CASSPAGQSTDTQYF; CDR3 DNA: TGCGCCAGCAGCCCCGCGGGACAGAGCACAGATACGCAGTATTTT
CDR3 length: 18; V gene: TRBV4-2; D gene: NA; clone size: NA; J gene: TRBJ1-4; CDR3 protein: CASSQLLQGRATNEKLFF; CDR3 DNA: TGTGCCAGCAGCCAATTGCTTCAGGGCAGAGCAACTAATGAAAAACTGTTTTTT
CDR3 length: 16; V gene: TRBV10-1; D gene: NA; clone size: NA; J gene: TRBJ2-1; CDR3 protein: CASSEDVLRLGTEQFF; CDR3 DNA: TGCGCCAGCAGTGAAGATGTCCTAAGACTAGGAACTGAGCAGTTCTTC
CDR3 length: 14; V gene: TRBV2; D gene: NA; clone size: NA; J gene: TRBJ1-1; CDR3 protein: CASSEGVEGTEAFF; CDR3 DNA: TGTGCCAGCAGTGAAGGGGTGGAGGGGACTGAAGCTTTCTTT
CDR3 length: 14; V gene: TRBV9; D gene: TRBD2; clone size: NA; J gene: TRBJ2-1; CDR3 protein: CASSEGTTSGRQFF; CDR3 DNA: TGTGCCAGCAGCGAGGGGACCACTAGCGGGAGGCAGTTCTTC
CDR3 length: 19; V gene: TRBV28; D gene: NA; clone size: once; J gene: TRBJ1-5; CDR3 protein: CASGIQGLSRRAVNQPQHF; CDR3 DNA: TGTGCCAGCGGGATCCAGGGGCTATCACGGCGGGCGGTAAATCAGCCCCAGCATTTT
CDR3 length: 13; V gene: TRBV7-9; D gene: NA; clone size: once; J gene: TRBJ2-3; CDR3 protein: CASSPSGSDTQYF; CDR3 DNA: TGTGCCAGCAGCCCCAGCGGTAGTGATACGCAGTATTTT
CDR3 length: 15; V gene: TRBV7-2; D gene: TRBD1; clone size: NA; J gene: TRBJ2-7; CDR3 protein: CASSFRDSDIYEQYF; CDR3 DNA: TGTGCCAGCAGCTTCCGGGACAGTGACATCTACGAGCAGTACTTC
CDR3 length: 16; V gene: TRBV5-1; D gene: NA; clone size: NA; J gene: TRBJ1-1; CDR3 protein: CASSSRQEGWDTEAFF; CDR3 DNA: TGCGCCAGCAGCTCCCGACAGGAAGGGTGGGACACTGAAGCTTTCTTT
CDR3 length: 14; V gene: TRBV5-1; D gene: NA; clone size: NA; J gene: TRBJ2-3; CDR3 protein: CASSLVGHGDTQYF; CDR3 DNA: TGCGCCAGCAGCTTGGTGGGCCACGGTGATACGCAGTATTTT
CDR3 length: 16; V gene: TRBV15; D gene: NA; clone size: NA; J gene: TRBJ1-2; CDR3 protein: CATSKTTARSNYGYTF; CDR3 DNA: TGTGCCACCAGCAAAACTACGGCGAGATCTAACTATGGCTACACCTTC
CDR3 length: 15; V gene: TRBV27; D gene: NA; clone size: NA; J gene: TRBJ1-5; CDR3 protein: CASSPLTGPNQPQHF; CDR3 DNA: TGTGCCAGCAGCCCCCTGACAGGTCCGAATCAGCCCCAGCATTTT
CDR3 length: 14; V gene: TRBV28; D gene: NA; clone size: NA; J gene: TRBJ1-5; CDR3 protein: CASIADYSNQPQHF; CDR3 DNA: TGTGCCAGCATTGCGGATTATAGCAATCAGCCCCAGCATTTT
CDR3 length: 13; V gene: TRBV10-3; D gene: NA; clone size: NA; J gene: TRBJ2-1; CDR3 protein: CAINSAGDNEQFF; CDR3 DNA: TGTGCCATCAACTCGGCCGGGGACAATGAGCAGTTCTTC
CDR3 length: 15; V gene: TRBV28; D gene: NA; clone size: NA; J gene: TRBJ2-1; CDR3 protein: CASSLIAKVYNEQFF; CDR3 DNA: TGTGCCAGCAGTTTGATAGCGAAGGTCTACAATGAGCAGTTCTTC
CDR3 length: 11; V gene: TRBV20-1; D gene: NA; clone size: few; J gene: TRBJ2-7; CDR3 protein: CSARDSYEQYF; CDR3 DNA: TGCAGTGCTAGAGATAGCTACGAGCAGTACTTC
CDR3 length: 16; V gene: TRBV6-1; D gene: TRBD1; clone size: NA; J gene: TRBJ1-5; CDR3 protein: CASSDQGAVGNQPQHF; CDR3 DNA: TGTGCCAGCAGTGATCAGGGGGCGGTGGGCAATCAGCCCCAGCATTTT
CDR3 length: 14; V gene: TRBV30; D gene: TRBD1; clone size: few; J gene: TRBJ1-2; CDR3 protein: CAWTRDRGYYGYTF; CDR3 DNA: TGTGCCTGGACTCGGGACAGGGGTTACTATGGCTACACCTTC
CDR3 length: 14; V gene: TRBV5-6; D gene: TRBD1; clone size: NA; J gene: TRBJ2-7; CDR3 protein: CASSDGTATYEQYF; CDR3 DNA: TGTGCCAGCAGCGACGGGACAGCTACCTACGAGCAGTACTTC